The source of this T cell receptor beta chain is a study of blood T cell repertoires in COVID-19. Study background: Sites in the United States, Italy and Spain provided acute and convalescent COVID-19 samples. From T cells, B-cell-depleted T cells, or PBMCs came the material, which was cDNA or gDNA.

Trimming took 3 bases from V and 0 from J; bases not matched to a gene: 10. Germline V gives CDR1 KGHSH, CDR2 LQKENI. The CDR3 runs 18 residues. In the original processing: Cell counts per sample came from amplifying reference gene primers. The method was immunoSEQ multiplex PCR; TCRdb's version includes in-frame clones alone and lacks a portion of them. V, J and clone size are those of that table, while D and trimming were read from the DNA. The sample consists of roughly 99,000 clones, roughly 80% of them appearing once. What was sequenced was peripheral blood. The source is a human donor in a cohort sampled during active COVID-19. The chain carries TRBV18 and TRBJ2-4, with 8 bases identical to TRBD1. For the CDR3, the DNA is TGTGCCAGCTCACCCACCTCGCCAGGGGGCTTAGCCAAAAACATTCAGTACTTC. It translates to CASSPTSPGGLAKNIQYF.